This is a list of T cell receptor beta chains from one sample in a study of cytomegalovirus exposure and HLA in healthy donors. The protocol was immunoSEQ multiplex PCR, while the TCRdb copy is restricted to in-frame clones and leaves out a portion. Here the sample spans some 150,000 clones, approximately 77% being singletons. Sequenced sample: PBMCs. These receptors originate from a male donor in good health and CMV-seronegative. Each CDR3 is given with its conserved first and last residue. Fields, in order: D gene, J gene, clone size, V gene, CDR3 protein, CDR3 DNA. The D gene is left open where the match is weak. Clone size is given for some rows only: seen once, a few or many times, or a class if the clone is expanded.

>NA|TRBJ1-3|NA|TRBV5-4
CASSLGTDFSGNTIYF
TGTGCCAGCAGCTTGGGTACAGATTTCTCTGGAAACACCATATATTTT
>NA|TRBJ2-7|NA|TRBV11-2
CATRGSSYEQYF
TGTGCCACCCGGGGTAGCTCCTACGAGCAGTACTTC
>NA|TRBJ1-2|NA|TRBV7-8
CASSSLRQNYGYTF
TGTGCCAGCAGCAGCCTCCGACAGAACTATGGCTACACCTTC
>NA|TRBJ1-2|NA|TRBV6-5
CASSYVFGQYYGYTF
TGTGCCAGCAGTTACGTCTTTGGACAGTACTATGGCTACACCTTC
>TRBD1|TRBJ2-7|few|TRBV10-3
CAISLQGAGEQYF
TGTGCCATCAGCTTGCAGGGGGCAGGTGAGCAGTACTTC
>NA|TRBJ2-3|NA|TRBV5-1
CASSPWGEAMSTDTQYF
TGCGCCAGCAGCCCATGGGGCGAGGCCATGAGCACAGATACGCAGTATTTT
>NA|TRBJ2-7|NA|TRBV28
CASSLNQGGSYEQYF
TGTGCCAGCAGTTTAAATCAAGGAGGGTCCTACGAGCAGTACTTC
>TRBD1|TRBJ2-7|NA|TRBV7-2
CASSHPGTGGQEQYF
TGTGCCAGCAGCCACCCCGGGACAGGGGGGCAGGAGCAGTACTTC
>NA|TRBJ2-2|few|TRBV19
CASSPLGRELFF
TGTGCCAGTAGTCCTCTAGGCCGGGAGCTGTTTTTT
>NA|TRBJ2-7|NA|TRBV11-1
CASSLEGPYEQYF
TGTGCCAGCAGCTTGGAGGGACCCTACGAGCAGTACTTC
>NA|TRBJ2-2|NA|TRBV9
CASSVQTSSTGELFF
TGTGCCAGCAGCGTCCAGACTTCTTCCACCGGGGAGCTGTTTTTT
>TRBD2|TRBJ2-5|NA|TRBV27
CASRGPAGKETQYF
TGTGCCAGCAGGGGACCAGCGGGGAAAGAGACCCAGTACTTC
>NA|TRBJ2-3|NA|TRBV2
CATGRRGGDTQYF
TGTGCCACCGGGAGGAGGGGGGGAGATACGCAGTATTTT
>NA|TRBJ2-1|NA|TRBV5-1
CASSLWGQQDNEQFF
TGCGCCAGCAGCTTGTGGGGGCAGCAGGACAATGAGCAGTTCTTC
>NA|TRBJ1-5|NA|TRBV19
CASSISAGSRGNQPQHF
TGTGCCAGTAGTATCAGTGCAGGGTCTAGGGGCAATCAGCCCCAGCATTTT
>NA|TRBJ2-7|NA|TRBV5-1
CASSTPKYRAFSYEQYF
TGCGCCAGCAGCACCCCTAAATACCGAGCGTTTTCTTACGAGCAGTACTTC
>NA|TRBJ2-2|NA|TRBV11-1
CASCSGETGELFF
TGTGCCAGCTGCTCAGGGGAGACCGGGGAGCTGTTTTTT
>NA|TRBJ2-4|few|TRBV28
CASSFPDVTSIQYF
TGTGCCAGCAGTTTCCCCGACGTAACTAGCATTCAGTACTTC
>NA|TRBJ2-2|once|TRBV5-4
CASSLRGGGDKLGELFF
TGTGCCAGCAGCTTACGTGGGGGAGGAGATAAGCTAGGGGAGCTGTTTTTT
>NA|TRBJ1-4|NA|TRBV9
CASSFQDRKNEKLFF
TGTGCCAGCAGCTTTCAGGACAGAAAGAATGAAAAACTGTTTTTT
>TRBD2|TRBJ2-7|NA|TRBV7-9
CASSPPRGDRPYEQYF
TGTGCCAGCAGCCCACCTCGGGGGGACCGACCATACGAGCAGTACTTC
>NA|TRBJ2-1|once|TRBV7-9
CASSLTLDGEQFF
TGTGCCAGCAGCTTAACCCTAGACGGTGAGCAGTTCTTC
>TRBD1|TRBJ2-7|once|TRBV28
CASSSSRADRARPEQYF
TGTGCCAGCAGTTCCAGCCGAGCGGACAGGGCAAGGCCCGAGCAGTACTTC
>NA|TRBJ2-5|NA|TRBV11-3
CASSLASEETQYF
TGTGCCAGCAGCTTAGCTAGCGAAGAGACCCAGTACTTC
>NA|TRBJ2-1|NA|TRBV4-2
CASSQVGGPRGNEQFF
TGTGCCAGCAGCCAAGTCGGGGGTCCTCGGGGCAATGAGCAGTTCTTC
>NA|TRBJ1-5|NA|TRBV19
CASSSGDQPQHF
TGTGCCAGTAGTTCGGGGGATCAGCCCCAGCATTTT
>TRBD2|TRBJ2-3|NA|TRBV7-9
CASSGVDSGISQYF
TGTGCCAGCAGCGGGGTGGATAGCGGGATATCGCAGTATTTT
>NA|TRBJ1-1|NA|TRBV9
CASSDRVHAEAFF
TGTGCCAGCAGCGACAGGGTCCACGCTGAAGCTTTCTTT
>NA|TRBJ2-3|NA|TRBV7-9
CASSPRNTDTQYF
TGTGCCAGCAGCCCGCGAAACACAGATACGCAGTATTTT
>NA|TRBJ2-1|NA|TRBV4-2
CASSPPPTAYNEQFF
TGTGCCAGCAGCCCGCCTCCGACAGCCTACAATGAGCAGTTCTTC
>NA|TRBJ1-3|NA|TRBV4-1
CASSLGLTSSGNTIYF
TGCGCCAGCAGCCTCGGACTTACGAGCTCTGGAAACACCATATATTTT
>NA|TRBJ2-2|NA|TRBV5-1
CASSLEAQARNTGELFF
TGCGCCAGCAGCTTGGAAGCCCAGGCCCGAAACACCGGGGAGCTGTTTTTT
>NA|TRBJ1-3|few|TRBV13
CASSPRTTNTIYF
TGTGCCAGCAGCCCCCGGACAACAAACACCATATATTTT
>NA|TRBJ1-2|NA|TRBV5-1
CASSLDQGQGGYTF
TGCGCCAGCAGCTTGGACCAGGGGCAAGGGGGCTACACCTTC
>TRBD2|TRBJ2-7|NA|TRBV7-9
CASSPGGLAEGGEQYF
TGTGCCAGCAGCCCCGGGGGACTAGCGGAGGGGGGCGAGCAGTACTTC
>NA|TRBJ2-5|NA|TRBV28
CASSLSVGPVETQYF
TGTGCCAGCAGTTTAAGCGTGGGTCCGGTAGAGACCCAGTACTTC
>TRBD1|TRBJ1-1|NA|TRBV7-9
CASSRLPGQGNTEAFF
TGTGCCAGCAGCCGTTTGCCGGGACAGGGAAACACTGAAGCTTTCTTT
>NA|TRBJ1-3|NA|TRBV10-3
CAISEPTGRFGNTIYF
TGTGCCATCAGTGAGCCAACAGGGCGTTTTGGAAACACCATATATTTT
>TRBD2|TRBJ2-1|NA|TRBV5-1
CASSLLAGPNEQFF
TGCGCCAGCAGCTTACTAGCGGGACCGAATGAGCAGTTCTTC
>TRBD2|TRBJ2-2|NA|TRBV6-1
CASSATSGMVGELFF
TGTGCCAGCAGTGCGACTAGCGGGATGGTCGGGGAGCTGTTTTTT
>TRBD1|TRBJ2-7|NA|TRBV28
CASGYVQGFEQYF
TGTGCCAGCGGGTACGTACAGGGGTTCGAGCAGTACTTC
>TRBD2|TRBJ2-2|NA|TRBV29-1
CSVATLAGAGGELFF
TGCAGCGTTGCCACGCTAGCGGGAGCGGGCGGGGAGCTGTTTTTT
>TRBD1|TRBJ1-4|NA|TRBV28
CASSELTGGNEKLFF
TGTGCCAGCAGTGAATTGACAGGGGGCAACGAAAAACTGTTTTTT
>NA|TRBJ2-7|NA|TRBV18
CASSPGQLVPYEQYF
TGTGCCAGCTCACCCGGACAGCTTGTCCCCTACGAGCAGTACTTC
>NA|TRBJ2-2|NA|TRBV9
CASSVARSRASGELFF
TGTGCCAGCAGCGTAGCTCGATCCAGGGCATCCGGGGAGCTGTTTTTT
>NA|TRBJ2-2|NA|TRBV18
CASSPLGGLGTGELFF
TGTGCCAGCTCACCTCTCGGGGGGCTGGGCACCGGGGAGCTGTTTTTT
>NA|TRBJ2-5|NA|TRBV4-3
CASSRNSGETQYF
TGCGCCAGCAGCCGGAACAGTGGAGAGACCCAGTACTTC
>NA|TRBJ2-5|NA|TRBV27
CASSLYRGLETQYF
TGTGCCAGCAGTTTATATCGGGGTTTAGAGACCCAGTACTTC
>TRBD1|TRBJ1-5|NA|TRBV7-2
CASSLSFDRGNQPQHF
TGTGCCAGCAGCTTATCGTTTGACAGGGGCAATCAGCCCCAGCATTTT
>NA|TRBJ1-4|NA|TRBV7-8
CASRRTVSFATNEKLFF
TGTGCCAGCAGGCGGACAGTGAGCTTCGCAACTAATGAAAAACTGTTTTTT
>NA|TRBJ1-3|NA|TRBV7-2
CASSLVTGPAGNTIYF
TGTGCCAGCAGCTTAGTAACAGGGCCGGCTGGAAACACCATATATTTT
>NA|TRBJ1-2|NA|TRBV19
CASSIRGNRYGYTF
TGTGCCAGTAGTATACGGGGGAATAGATATGGCTACACCTTC
>NA|TRBJ1-1|NA|TRBV4-3
CASSQPGGAGNTEAFF
TGCGCCAGCAGCCAACCAGGAGGGGCGGGAAACACTGAAGCTTTCTTT
>NA|TRBJ2-5|NA|TRBV5-5
CASSTGFSEETQYF
TGTGCCAGCAGTACAGGGTTTTCCGAAGAGACCCAGTACTTC
>NA|TRBJ2-7|NA|TRBV6-5
CASSYGAGSSYEQYF
TGTGCCAGCAGTTACGGTGCGGGGAGCTCCTACGAGCAGTACTTC
>TRBD2|TRBJ2-7|NA|TRBV29-1
CSVQREVRYEQYF
TGCAGCGTTCAGCGGGAGGTGAGGTACGAGCAGTACTTC
>TRBD1|TRBJ1-1|NA|TRBV5-1
CASSLVEGARLMNTEAFF
TGCGCCAGCAGCTTGGTTGAGGGGGCGCGTTTAATGAACACTGAAGCTTTCTTT
>TRBD1|TRBJ1-6|NA|TRBV5-6
CASSQDRGFKSHF
TGTGCCAGCAGCCAGGACAGGGGTTTTAAGTCCCACTTT
>TRBD2|TRBJ2-7|NA|TRBV28
CASSPGSLAGDEQYF
TGTGCCAGCAGCCCCGGGTCATTAGCGGGAGACGAGCAGTACTTC